This T cell receptor beta chain was sequenced for a study of cytomegalovirus exposure and HLA in healthy donors. Regarding this clone: What it binds is unknown.

Study-level results: Sequencing depth roughly uniform across donors was assumed in presence/absence analyses. Exclusion applied to some V segments, including TRBV6-2 and TRBV6-3, as they were indistinguishable.

From germline, CDR1 is SQVTM and CDR2 ANQGSEA. V shed 7 bases and J 0 bases; nucleotides not matched to a gene: 11. This CDR3 has 16 residues. The PCR used 60 Vbeta and 13 Jbeta primers. In the authors' workflow: In a later analysis, 80 million to 100 million unique TCR beta chains included roughly 11 million shared by two or more donors. The repertoire was sequenced with immunoSEQ multiplex PCR; TCRdb's copy has only in-frame clones and lacks some. Clonal size and the V and J genes are those of that table, whereas D and trimming came from the DNA. The sample has approximately 100,000 clones. The material sequenced was PBMCs. The source of this sequence is a man in his fifties in good health and CMV-seronegative. V is TRBV29-1 and J is TRBJ2-2; 7 bases match TRBD1. The CDR3 loop is CSASAWGQSNTGELFF. CDR3 coding DNA: TGCAGCGCCTCCGCCTGGGGACAGTCGAACACCGGGGAGCTGTTTTTT.